This T cell receptor (beta chain) was observed in a study of blood T cell repertoires in COVID-19 (TCRdb year 2020). About the full investigation: Collaborator samples came from the United States, Italy and Spain and covered acute and convalescent phases of COVID-19. Deeply sampled blood TCRbeta repertoires from subjects exposed to, actively infected with, or recovered from COVID-19 were included in the dataset. The sample metadata nearly always contained a de-identified subject ID, COVID-19 status, age in years and sex. The material from the prospective study consisted of cDNA or gDNA derived from T cells, B-cell-depleted T cells, or PBMCs. The repertoires were released in a freely available public database intended as a resource for research on the immune response to SARS-CoV-2. The samples were drawn from two sources: the first 160 participants of the ongoing ImmuneRACE study, and about 1,300 subjects contributed by 6 global collaborators. Where available, HLA class I and class II types were obtained from metadata supplied by the sample provider rather than from assay-based typing. Results the study describes overall, beyond this receptor: The amount of clinical and demographic metadata varied by source and participant and was provided uncurated.

Another Seattle source contributed samples from volunteer blood donors who had recovered from COVID-19. Collaborating institutions collected whole blood in K2EDTA tubes following their own protocols. For TCRbeta analysis, collaborators shipped samples as frozen whole blood, isolated PBMCs, or DNA extracted from either of those sample types. The immunoSEQ Assay, a bias-controlled multiplex PCR, was used to amplify TCRbeta CDR3 regions from genomic DNA. In the authors' own workflow: The number of nucleated cells in each sample was estimated from the amplification of reference gene primers within the assay. To quantify the absolute abundance of each unique TCRbeta CDR3 rearrangement, sequence reads were collapsed and filtered. For each sample, productive Simpson clonality was calculated by taking the square root of Simpson's diversity index across productive rearrangements. What TCRdb holds here is the immuneACCESS table cut down to in-frame rearrangements. Part of the clones is not present; checked against another copy, under half of the missing clones reflect an unresolved V gene, and the others are unexplained. The D gene and trimming were derived from the DNA, and the V and J assignments and clone size from that table. This sample has around 270,000 clones in its table, and 84% of those were observed once. The biggest ten clones account for roughly 1.4% of the sample.

As to this clone: Its target antigen remains unknown. No per-base quality is available; no much larger clone lies one base away.

The TCR was taken from a woman in her thirties or forties who had recovered from COVID-19. The sequenced material came from peripheral blood.

CDR3 region: CASSPAGYTGELFF. The nucleotide sequence is TGTGCCAGCTCACCAGCAGGGTACACCGGGGAGCTGTTTTTT. The rearrangement joined TRBV18 to TRBJ2-2, with TRBD1 perhaps the D gene, on 5 matching bases. CDR3 length: 14 amino acids, cysteine to phenylalanine. The DNA shown is the 42-base CDR3, in frame from base 1. V drops 2 bases and J drops 3 bases, leaving 7 bases in between. Reading the germline V gene gives CDR1 KGHSH and CDR2 LQKENI.